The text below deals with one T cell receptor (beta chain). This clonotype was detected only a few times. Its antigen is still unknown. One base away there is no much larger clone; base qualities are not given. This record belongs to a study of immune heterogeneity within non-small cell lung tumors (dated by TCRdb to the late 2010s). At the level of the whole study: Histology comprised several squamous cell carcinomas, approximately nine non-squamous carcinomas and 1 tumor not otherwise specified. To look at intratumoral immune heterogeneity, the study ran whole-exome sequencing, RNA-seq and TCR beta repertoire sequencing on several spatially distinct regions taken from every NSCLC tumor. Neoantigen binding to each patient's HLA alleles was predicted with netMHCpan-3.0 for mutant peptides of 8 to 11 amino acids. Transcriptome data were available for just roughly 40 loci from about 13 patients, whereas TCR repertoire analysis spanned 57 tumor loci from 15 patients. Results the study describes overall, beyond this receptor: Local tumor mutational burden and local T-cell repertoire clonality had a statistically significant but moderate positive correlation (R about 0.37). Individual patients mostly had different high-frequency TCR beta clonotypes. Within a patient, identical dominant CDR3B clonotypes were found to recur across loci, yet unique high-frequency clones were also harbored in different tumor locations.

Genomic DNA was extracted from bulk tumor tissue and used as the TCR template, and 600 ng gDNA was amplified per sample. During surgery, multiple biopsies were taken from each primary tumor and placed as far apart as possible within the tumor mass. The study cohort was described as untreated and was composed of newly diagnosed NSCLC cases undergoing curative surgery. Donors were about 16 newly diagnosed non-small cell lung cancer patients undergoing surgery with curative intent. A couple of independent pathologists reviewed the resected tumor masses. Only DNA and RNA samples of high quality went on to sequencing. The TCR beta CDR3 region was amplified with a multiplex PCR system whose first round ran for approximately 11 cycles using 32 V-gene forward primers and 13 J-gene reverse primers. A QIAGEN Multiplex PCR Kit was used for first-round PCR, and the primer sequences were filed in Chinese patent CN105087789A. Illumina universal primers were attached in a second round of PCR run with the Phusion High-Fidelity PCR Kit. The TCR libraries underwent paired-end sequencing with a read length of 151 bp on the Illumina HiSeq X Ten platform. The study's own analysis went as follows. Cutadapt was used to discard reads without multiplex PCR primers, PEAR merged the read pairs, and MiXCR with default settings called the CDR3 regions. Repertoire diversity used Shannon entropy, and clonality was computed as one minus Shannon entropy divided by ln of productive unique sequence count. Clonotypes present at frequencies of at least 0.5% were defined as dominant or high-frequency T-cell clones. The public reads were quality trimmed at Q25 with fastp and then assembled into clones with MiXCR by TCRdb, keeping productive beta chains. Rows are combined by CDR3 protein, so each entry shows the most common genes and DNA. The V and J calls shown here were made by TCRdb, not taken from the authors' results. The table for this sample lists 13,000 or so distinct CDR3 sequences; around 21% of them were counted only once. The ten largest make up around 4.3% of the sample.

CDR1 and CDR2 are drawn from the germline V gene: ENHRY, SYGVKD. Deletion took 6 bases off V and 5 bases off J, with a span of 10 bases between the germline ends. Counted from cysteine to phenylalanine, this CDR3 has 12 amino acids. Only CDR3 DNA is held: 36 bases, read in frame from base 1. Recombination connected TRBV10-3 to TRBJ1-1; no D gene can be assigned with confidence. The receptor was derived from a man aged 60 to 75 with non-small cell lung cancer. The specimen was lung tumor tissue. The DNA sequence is TGTGCCATCAGAACCAGAGGGACTGAAGCTTTCTTT. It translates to CAIRTRGTEAFF.